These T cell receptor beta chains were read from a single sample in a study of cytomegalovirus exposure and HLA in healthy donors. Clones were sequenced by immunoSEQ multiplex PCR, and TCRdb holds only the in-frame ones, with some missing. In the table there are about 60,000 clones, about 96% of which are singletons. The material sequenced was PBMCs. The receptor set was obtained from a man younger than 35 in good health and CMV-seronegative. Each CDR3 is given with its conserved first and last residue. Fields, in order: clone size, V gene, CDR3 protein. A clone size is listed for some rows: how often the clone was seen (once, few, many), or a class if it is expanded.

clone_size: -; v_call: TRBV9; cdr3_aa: CASSVEGAPRPGNTIYF
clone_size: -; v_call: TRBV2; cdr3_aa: CASSEFLPGVETQYF
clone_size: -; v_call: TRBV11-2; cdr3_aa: CASSYGQGDTEAFF
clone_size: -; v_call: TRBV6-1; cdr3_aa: CASSGGLAIITDTQYF
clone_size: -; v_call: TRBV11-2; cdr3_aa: CASSPMYGENQPQHF
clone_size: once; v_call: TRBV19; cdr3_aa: CASRGVGVEKLFF
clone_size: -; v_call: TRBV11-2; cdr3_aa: CASSPLRLTALQETQYF
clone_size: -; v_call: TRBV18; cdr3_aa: CASSPPVRITDTQYF
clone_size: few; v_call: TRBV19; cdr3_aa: CASPGRGNGYTF
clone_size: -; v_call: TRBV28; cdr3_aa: CASSSIFLAGGTYEQYF
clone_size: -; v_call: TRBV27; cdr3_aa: CATYSSGSRTDTQYF
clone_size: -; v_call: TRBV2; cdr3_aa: CASRTSGISGANVLTF
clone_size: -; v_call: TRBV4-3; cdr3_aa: CASSQGSSTDTQYF
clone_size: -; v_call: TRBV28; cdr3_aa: CASSFGTSGRDIRDTQYF
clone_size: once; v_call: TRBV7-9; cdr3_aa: CASSQTSGRVGHEQYF
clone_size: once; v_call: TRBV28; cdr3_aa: CASVSGTGFHEQYF
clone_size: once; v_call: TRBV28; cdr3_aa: CASTVGVGPQHF
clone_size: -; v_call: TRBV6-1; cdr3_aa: CASITGFNEQFF
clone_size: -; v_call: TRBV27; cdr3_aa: CASSLRQGQRGQETQYF
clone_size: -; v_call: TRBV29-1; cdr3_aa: CSVRSRNEQFF
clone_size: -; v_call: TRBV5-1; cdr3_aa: CASSLPGTAVQETQYF
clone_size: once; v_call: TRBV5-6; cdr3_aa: CASSPLGAGTFGETQYF
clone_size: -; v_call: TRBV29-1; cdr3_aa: CSVVLVGSFTEQFF
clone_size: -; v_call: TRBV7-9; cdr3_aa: CASSLGAEQYF
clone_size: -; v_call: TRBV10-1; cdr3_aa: CASSESRRGSTDTQYF
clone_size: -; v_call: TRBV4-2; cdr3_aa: CASSQLAGSSYEQYF
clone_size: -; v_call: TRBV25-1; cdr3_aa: CASSLGGGYTF
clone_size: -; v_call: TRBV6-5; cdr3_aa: CASSDRDRRFGYTF
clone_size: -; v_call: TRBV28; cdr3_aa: CASSFTSGHTDTQYF
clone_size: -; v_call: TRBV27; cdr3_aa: CASTATPFSYEQYF
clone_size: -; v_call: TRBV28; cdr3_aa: CASSLAGGVRNQPQHF
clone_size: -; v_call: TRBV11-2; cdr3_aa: CASSYLARGRIGEQYF
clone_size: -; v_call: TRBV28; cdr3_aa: CASMPAGLVIHEQYF
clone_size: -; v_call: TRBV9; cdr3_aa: CASSATSGQDAGWGTEAFF
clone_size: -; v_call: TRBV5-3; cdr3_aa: CARSPGRGDQPQHF
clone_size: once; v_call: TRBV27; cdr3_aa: CASSFSGGTQYF
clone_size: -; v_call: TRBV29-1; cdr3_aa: CSVELFVGQGAAGELFF
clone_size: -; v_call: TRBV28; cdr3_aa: CASTPLPGTSGLNNEQFF
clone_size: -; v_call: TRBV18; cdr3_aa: CASSPETRGRVDTGELFF
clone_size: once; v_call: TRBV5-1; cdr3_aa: CASSPRGGEEGYTF
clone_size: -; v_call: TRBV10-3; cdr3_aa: CAAAGTGVNEQYF
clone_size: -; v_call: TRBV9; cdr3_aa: CASSRRQIGTEAFF
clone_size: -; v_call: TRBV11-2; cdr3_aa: CASSSGTGSRYTF
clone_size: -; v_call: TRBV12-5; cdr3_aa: CASAPSGRPHEQFF
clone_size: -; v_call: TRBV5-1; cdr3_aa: CASSLVAGGYGYTF
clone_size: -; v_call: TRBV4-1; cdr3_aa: CASRPAGGGNEQFF
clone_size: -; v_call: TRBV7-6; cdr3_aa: CASSPYRGAEQYF
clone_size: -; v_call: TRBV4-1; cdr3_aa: CASSQDRDRGDYGYTF
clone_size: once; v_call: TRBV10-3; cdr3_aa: CAISATGSVEAFF
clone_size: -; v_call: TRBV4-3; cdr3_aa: CASSQGMAETAGNEQFF
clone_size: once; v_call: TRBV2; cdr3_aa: CASRQFPIEGTYEQYF
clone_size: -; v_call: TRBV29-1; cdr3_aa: CSVDSGWGMGSGQETQYF
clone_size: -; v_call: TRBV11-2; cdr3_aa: CASSLIRGETYNEQFF
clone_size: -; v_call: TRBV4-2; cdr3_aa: CASSHGQGAGGYTF
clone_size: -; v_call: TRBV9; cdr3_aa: CASTGVAGGIQETQYF
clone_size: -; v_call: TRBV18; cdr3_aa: CASSPLGQGKRKTNYGYTF
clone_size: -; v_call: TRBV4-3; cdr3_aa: CASSQEVGPRGGDEQFF
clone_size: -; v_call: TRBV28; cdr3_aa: CASSSGSTIGELFF